A single sample is the source of the 32 T cell receptor beta chains below, sequenced in a study of T cells after yellow fever vaccination (dated by TCRdb to 2018 to 2020). The treatment or condition tag for this specimen amounts to: live attenuated yellow fever vaccine strain. The library was generated by 5' RACE. Reads for this sample came from an Illumina HiSeq 2500. The public reads were run again by TCRdb, first through fastp at Q25 and then through MiXCR, and only productive beta chains were kept. Identical CDR3 protein sequences are pooled into one entry, listed with their most common genes and DNA. The sample table contains hundreds of thousands of distinct CDR3 sequences; only one count was recorded for 8% to 9.5% of them. The biggest ten clones account for roughly 18% of the sample. The specimen comprised PBMCs, sampled approximately 47 days after the first yellow fever vaccination. These receptors originate from a man aged 18 to 30 who received the YFV17D yellow fever vaccine.

This clonotype was seen a few times. One end of the junction fails to match germline, which may point to a read error. This chain joins TRBV4-3 and TRBJ2-3, with TRBD2 matching over 7 bases. In germline, CDR1 is LGHNA, CDR2 YSLEER. The CDR3 has 17 residues. As DNA, the CDR3 is TGCGCCAGCACCCAAAGACTAGCCGAAATTAGCACAGATACGCAGTATTTT. Translating it yields CASTQRLAEISTDTQYF.

The gene calls are TRBV2 and TRBJ1-1; D gene uncertain. The CDR3 length is 13 residues. Germline values: CDR1 SNHLY, CDR2 FYNNEI. V gave up 6 bases and J gave up 3 bases, with 11 bases separating them. Written as DNA, the CDR3 is TGTGCCAGCAGCCCTCTTGAGGACACTGAAGCTTTCTTT. This translates into CASSPLEDTEAFF.

The J gene is TRBJ1-2, the V gene TRBV12-3 or TRBV12-4; D unresolved. The V end was cut by 6 bases, the J end by 4 bases, with 12 bases between. The CDR3 loop spans 13 amino acids. In nucleotides, the CDR3 is TGTGCCAGCAGCCCCGGGGAGACCTATGGCTACACCTTC. Translated, it gives CASSPGETYGYTF.

The V and J genes are TRBV5-4 and TRBJ1-2; D is possibly TRBD1 (6 bases). The CDR3 has 14 residues. CDR1 SGHNT and CDR2 YYREEE come from the germline V gene (reference sequence). The ends were cut back, 0 bases at V and 5 bases at J, with 11 bases in the middle. DNA for the CDR3: TGTGCCAGCAGCTTGGAACAGGGCGGATATGGCTACACCTTC. Translating it yields CASSLEQGGYGYTF.

The chain carries TRBV7-2 and TRBJ2-2, with D perhaps being TRBD1 or TRBD2 (5 bases each). The CDR3 loop spans 13 amino acids. Germline V CDR1 and CDR2: SGHTA, FQGNSA. The germline V and J ends were trimmed by 9 bases and 1 base, with 9 bases remaining between them. The CDR3 DNA reads TGTGCCAGAGGGGAGAGGAACACCGGGGAGCTGTTTTTT. Encoded protein: CARGERNTGELFF.

This clonotype turned up a few times. J is TRBJ1-5 and V is TRBV6-2 or TRBV6-3, with a weak D call TRBD1 (6 bases). Germline V gives CDR1 MNHEY, CDR2 SVGEGT. The CDR3 is made up of 16 amino acids. The germline V and J ends were trimmed by 7 bases and 1 base, with 17 bases remaining between them. The CDR3 DNA is TGTGCCAGCACCTTGGGGGGGCTCGGAAGCAATCAGCCCCAGCATTTT. Translating gives CASTLGGLGSNQPQHF.

The table lists this clonotype with a few counts. CDR3 nucleotide sequence: TGTGCCAGCAGAGAATATAACACCGGGACCAATGAGCAGTTCTTC. As protein: CASREYNTGTNEQFF. V is TRBV5-4 and J is TRBJ2-1, with D perhaps assigned TRBD1 or TRBD2 (5 bases each). The germline gives CDR1 SGHNT, CDR2 YYREEE (reference sequence). This CDR3 comprises 15 residues. Trimming left V 5 bases short and J 6 bases short, with 18 bases between.

This clonotype was counted at least ten times. The genes are TRBV20-1 and TRBJ2-1; the D gene is possibly TRBD2 (6 bases). Per germline, CDR1 DFQATT and CDR2 SNEGSKA (reference sequence). Trimming took 3 bases from V and 0 from J, leaving 15 bases between them. The CDR3 runs to 16 residues. As DNA, the CDR3 is TGCAGTGCTAGCAGGCCGGCGGGACCCTCCTACAATGAGCAGTTCTTC. Its translation is CSASRPAGPSYNEQFF.

This clonotype was detected a few times. This chain uses TRBV5-1 with TRBJ2-3; D possibly corresponds to TRBD2 (6 bases). Between the trimmed V and J ends, which lost 0 bases and 0 bases, there was a span of 11 bases. CDR1 and CDR2 from the germline V gene are SGHRS and YFSETQ. This CDR3 spans 16 amino acids. CDR3: CASSLAGRGSTDTQYF. Here the CDR3 DNA reads TGCGCCAGCAGCTTGGCCGGGCGGGGAAGCACAGATACGCAGTATTTT. Complete variable domain (other parts from reference TRBV5-1 and TRBJ2-3): KAGVTQTPRYLIKTRGQQVTLSCSPISGHRSVSWYQQTPGQGLQFLFEYFSETQRNKGNFPGRFSGRQFSNSRSEMNVSTLELGDSALYLCASSLAGRGSTDTQYFGPGTRLTVL.

This sequence joins TRBV12-3 or TRBV12-4 and TRBJ2-3, with 7 bases aligning to TRBD1. The CDR3 extends over 14 amino acids. Trimming at V came to 6 bases and at J to 0 bases, leaving 3 bases not matched to a gene. The CDR3 region is CASRGDSSTDTQYF. The CDR3 bases are TGTGCCAGCAGGGGGGACAGTAGCACAGATACGCAGTATTTT.

This clonotype was observed a few times. V gene TRBV6-5 combines with J gene TRBJ1-4; D is ambiguous. This CDR3 contains 14 residues. The germline CDR1 and CDR2 sequences are MNHEY and SVGAGI. With 6 bases removed from V and 4 bases from J, the gap between germline ends came to 12 bases. CDR3 sequence: CASSYGQSNEKLFF. The CDR3 nucleotides read TGTGCCAGCAGCTACGGGCAGAGTAATGAAAAACTGTTTTTT.

This chain uses TRBV25-1 with TRBJ1-4; 8 bases map to TRBD1. The junction had 1 base not matched to a gene; V was cut back by 6 bases and J by 4 bases. Germline values: CDR1 MGHDK, CDR2 SYGVNS. CDR3 length equals 13 residues. The CDR3 spells CASRGQVNEKLFF. CDR3 nucleotide sequence: TGTGCCAGCAGGGGACAGGTTAATGAAAAACTGTTTTTT.

The sample holds a few counts of this clonotype. This rearrangement joins TRBV4-3 to TRBJ2-5; the D gene could be TRBD1 or TRBD2 (5 bases each). The germline V and J ends were trimmed by 1 base and 1 base, with 13 bases remaining between them. CDR1 is LGHNA, CDR2 YSLEER, per germline. The CDR3 runs 16 residues. The CDR3 sequence: CASSQGGRQGQETQYF. In nucleotides, the CDR3 is TGCGCCAGCAGCCAAGGGGGACGGCAGGGCCAAGAGACCCAGTACTTC.

This clonotype was counted only a few times. The rearrangement uses TRBV18 and TRBJ1-4; a possible D gene is TRBD1 (5 bases). CDR1 and CDR2 (germline): KGHSH, LQKENI. Trimming removed 6 bases from V and 4 bases from J, with 9 bases in between. The CDR3 length is 13 residues. CDR3 sequence reads: CASSRDLNEKLFF. For the CDR3, the DNA is TGTGCCAGCTCGAGGGACCTTAATGAAAAACTGTTTTTT.

This clonotype was counted between two and nine times. This chain connects TRBV5-5 to TRBJ2-5, with 7 bases aligning to TRBD1. Trimming took 4 bases from V and 5 from J; bases not matched to a gene: 8. Germline loops: CDR1 SGHKS, CDR2 YYEKEE (reference sequence). There are 14 residues in the CDR3. CDR3 sequence reads: CASSPTGIRETQYF. The CDR3 DNA reads TGTGCCAGCAGCCCGACAGGGATCCGGGAGACCCAGTACTTC.

A few counts support this clonotype. This chain uses TRBV7-9 with TRBJ2-7; 11 nucleotides agree with TRBD1. The junction had 5 bases not matched to a gene; V was cut back by 1 base and J by 6 bases. The CDR3 consists of 15 residues. Germline lookup yields CDR1 SEHNR and CDR2 FQNEAQ (reference sequence). The CDR3 coding sequence is TGTGCCAGCAGCTTAGTGGACAGGGGGCCTTCCGAGCAGTACTTC. It yields the protein CASSLVDRGPSEQYF. Full variable domain (missing parts from reference TRBV7-9 and TRBJ2-7): DTGVSQNPRHKITKRGQNVTFRCDPISEHNRLYWYRQTLGQGPEFLTYFQNEAQLEKSRLLSDRFSAERPKGSFSTLEIQRTEQGDSAMYLCASSLVDRGPSEQYFGPGTRLTVT.

This clonotype was detected only a few times. The CDR3 bases are TGTGCCAGCAGCCAAGAAGCGGGGGGCCGCACAGATACGCAGTATTTT. Protein: CASSQEAGGRTDTQYF. The chain uses TRBV14 and TRBJ2-3; 9 bases align to TRBD2. There are 16 residues in the CDR3. V lost 0 bases and J lost 1; bases outside the gene matches: 2. Germline lookup yields CDR1 SGHDN and CDR2 FVKESK.

The rearrangement joins TRBV5-1 to TRBJ2-3; no reliable D call. This CDR3 contains 13 residues. The germline V and J ends were trimmed by 0 bases and 4 bases, with 6 bases remaining between them. Germline V gene sequence: CDR1 SGHRS, CDR2 YFSETQ. The CDR3 coding sequence is TGCGCCAGCAGCTTGGAGGATTCAGATACGCAGTATTTT. It specifies CASSLEDSDTQYF. Full variable domain (outside the CDR3, taken from reference TRBV5-1 and TRBJ2-3): KAGVTQTPRYLIKTRGQQVTLSCSPISGHRSVSWYQQTPGQGLQFLFEYFSETQRNKGNFPGRFSGRQFSNSRSEMNVSTLELGDSALYLCASSLEDSDTQYFGPGTRLTVL.

This chain joins TRBV25-1 and TRBJ2-5, with D perhaps matching TRBD2 (5 bases). Germline-derived CDR1 and CDR2 are MGHDK and SYGVNS. This CDR3 has 15 amino acids. V was clipped by 4 bases and J by 5 bases, with 17 bases between them. The CDR3 loop reads CASSAWAAGQETQYF. CDR3 in DNA: TGTGCCAGCAGTGCCTGGGCGGCGGGCCAGGAGACCCAGTACTTC.

This clonotype has more than one count but fewer than ten. The rearrangement links TRBV4-3 to TRBJ2-2; 8 bases fit TRBD1. With 2 bases clipped from V and 2 bases from J, the junction kept 13 bases outside the gene matches. This CDR3 is 19 amino acids long. Germline CDR1 LGHNA, CDR2 YSLEER. In nucleotides, the CDR3 is TGCGCCAGCAGCCAAATTGGAGGTGGAACAGGGGGTAACACCGGGGAGCTGTTTTTT. Translation gives CASSQIGGGTGGNTGELFF.

This rearrangement joins TRBV12-3 or TRBV12-4 to TRBJ2-3; D is possibly TRBD1 or TRBD2 (6 bases each). The CDR3 consists of 12 residues. Deletions cut 6 bases from V and 6 bases from J, with 10 bases between. The CDR3 coding sequence is TGTGCCAGCAGGCGGGACACTGATACGCAGTATTTT. Translating gives CASRRDTDTQYF.

V and J are TRBV6-2 or TRBV6-3 and TRBJ1-2; a possible D gene is TRBD1 (5 bases). From germline, CDR1 is MNHEY and CDR2 SVGEGT. The ends were cut back, 6 bases at V and 4 bases at J, with 15 bases in the middle. The CDR3 runs 14 residues. As DNA, the CDR3 is TGTGCCAGCAGCCCCGTGGGACCGACCTATGGCTACACCTTC. Amino acids: CASSPVGPTYGYTF.

The CDR3 is CASSHAYSNQPQHF. The CDR3 DNA reads as TGCGCCAGCAGCCACGCCTATAGCAATCAGCCCCAGCATTTT. The chain has TRBV4-1 and TRBJ1-5; D is uncertain. The CDR3 extends over 14 amino acids. Germline V gene lookup returns CDR1 MGHRA and CDR2 YSYEKL. V lost 3 bases and J 0 bases, leaving 6 bases between the germline ends.

In its sample, this clonotype was seen many times. V is TRBV6-1 and J is TRBJ2-7, with 7 bases that match TRBD2. The CDR3 is made up of 14 amino acids. The ends lost 6 bases at V and 9 bases at J; junction bases unmatched: 14. CDR1 is MNHNS, CDR2 SASEGT, per germline. CDR3 residues: CASRPRGDLRGQYV. CDR3 DNA: TGTGCCAGCAGGCCCCGGGGGGACCTACGAGGGCAGTACGTC.

This clonotype was detected ten times or more. The chain employs TRBV6-2 or TRBV6-3 and TRBJ1-5; 12 positions match TRBD1. The trim removed 7 bases at V and 7 bases at J, leaving 14 bases unmatched. Looked up from germline, CDR1 is MNHEY and CDR2 is SVGEGT. The CDR3 is 17 residues long. The CDR3, as DNA: TGTGCCAGCACTGCGACCGGGACAGGGGGCGCCTGGCAGCCCCAGCATTTT. Its translation is CASTATGTGGAWQPQHF.

This clonotype was seen many times. The rearrangement uses TRBV15 and TRBJ2-7; the D is unclear. The CDR3 length is 14 residues. V was clipped by 0 bases and J by 1 base, with 7 bases between them. Germline loops: CDR1 LNHNV, CDR2 YYDKDF (reference sequence). CDR3 in DNA: TGTGCCACCAGCAGAGATGTTGGGTCCTACGAGCAGTACTTC. Amino acids: CATSRDVGSYEQYF.

The table lists this clonotype with a few counts. The rearrangement joins TRBV5-5 to TRBJ1-5; 7 bases match TRBD1. The J segment lost 5 bases and the V segment lost 4 bases, leaving 6 bases of the junction unmatched. The CDR3 spans 14 residues. Germline V gives CDR1 SGHKS, CDR2 YYEKEE (reference sequence). For the CDR3, the DNA is TGTGCCAGCAGCACCGCAGGGGGTGATCAGCCCCAGCATTTT. This translates into CASSTAGGDQPQHF.

This clonotype came up a few times. The chain has TRBV6-2 or TRBV6-3 and TRBJ2-7; 15 bases fit TRBD2. CDR3 length equals 16 residues. V dropped 6 bases and J dropped 4; count of bases not matched to a gene: 7. Germline CDR1 MNHEY, CDR2 SVGEGT. The CDR3 sequence is CASSRPGTSGGYEQYF. Written as DNA, the CDR3 is TGTGCCAGCAGCCGACCAGGGACTAGCGGGGGGTACGAGCAGTACTTC.

In this sample, this clonotype turned up a few times. The rearrangement joins TRBV27 to TRBJ2-1; no clear D gene. The CDR3 has 15 residues. Germline CDR1 reads MNHEY; CDR2 reads SMNVEV (reference sequence). Trimming took off 7 bases at V and 0 bases at J, with 13 bases between the two ends. The CDR3 region has the DNA TGTGCCAGCACCCCCGGGCTGTACTCCTACAATGAGCAGTTCTTC. Its protein product is CASTPGLYSYNEQFF.

A few counts support this clonotype. The chain couples TRBV12-3 or TRBV12-4 to TRBJ1-2; 7 bases line up with TRBD1. The V and J ends lost 4 bases and 2 bases, in that order; junction bases with no gene match: 10. This CDR3 comprises 16 residues. CDR3 sequence: CASSSNNRGANYGYTF. CDR3 coding DNA: TGTGCCAGCAGTTCGAATAACAGGGGAGCGAACTATGGCTACACCTTC.

The chain is built from TRBV11-2 and TRBJ2-3; 10 bases are a match to TRBD1. CDR3 length: 17 amino acids. V gave up 6 bases and J gave up 4 bases; unmatched junction bases: 13. Germline V gene data show CDR1 as SGHAT and CDR2 as FQNNGV. The CDR3 protein is CASSSDRGSWGSDTQYF. CDR3 DNA: TGTGCCAGCAGTTCGGACAGGGGGTCTTGGGGGTCAGATACGCAGTATTTT.

This clonotype has a handful of counts. The chain links TRBV6-1 to TRBJ2-5; perhaps TRBD1 as D (6 bases). In germline, CDR1 is MNHNS, CDR2 SASEGT. The V end lost 6 bases, the J end lost 1 base, and 12 bases lay between the germline ends. CDR3 size: 14 residues. CDR3 coding DNA: TGTGCCAGCAGGCACAGGGCTTTCCAAGAGACCCAGTACTTC. The encoded protein is CASRHRAFQETQYF.